This TCR beta chain was identified during a study of cytomegalovirus exposure and HLA in healthy donors (dated 2017 in TCRdb). With respect to the entire study: According to an earlier analysis of 550 to 700 of the donors, roughly 180 million T cells yielded some 110 million unique TCR beta sequences and about 300 Gb of sequence data. Every discovery cohort repertoire had been produced on one sequencing platform. High-throughput TCR immunosequencing, statistical association of individual TCRs with disease status, and machine learning were combined to predict cytomegalovirus infection status. An early release that covered roughly 600 HLA-typed donors contained around 300 gigabases of sequencing data and about 84 million unique TCR sequences. To study patterns of TCR occurrence, a later analysis re-analyzed previously published TCR beta repertoires from just over 650 donors and added high-resolution HLA genotyping. The number of donors typed differed by locus, with roughly 620-630 for A, B, C, DRB1 and DQB1, 522 for DQA1, approximately 580 for DPA1, and around 460 for DPB1. The aim of the study was to test whether cataloging public T cell receptors could identify signatures of past pathogen exposure. A later genetic analysis used genome-wide SNP genotypes for 398 of the 666 donors, treating that subset as a discovery cohort. Besides the first cohort of roughly 700 subjects, a separate validation cohort made up of roughly 120 different subjects was used. The study used immunosequencing to profile the T cell repertoires of approximately 640 subjects and linked those repertoires to cytomegalovirus serostatus. Both class I and class II loci were covered by HLA typing, at four-digit resolution. An earlier analysis of around 640 of the donors used high-throughput TCR beta sequencing to judge whether each TCR beta V gene segment behaved as functional or pseudogenic. Donor age, sex, ethnicity and CMV serostatus were compiled alongside the repertoire data. In the later analysis, no new phenotypic data were used to find candidate immune exposures; instead, reliance was placed on TCR beta sequences and their occurrence across donors. Roughly 5 DR-DQ haplotypes were handled as single units for association and clustering because linkage in the cohort was strong. On average, roughly 240,000 unique TCR beta nucleotide sequences were sequenced per donor among 398 genotyped donors of the cohort, with roughly 20% of those sequences being non-productive. The genetic ancestry cluster associated with self-reported Caucasian donors included roughly 84% of the roughly 400 genotyped donors. The paper as a whole reports these results and caveats: In an earlier analysis of 587 of the donors, most TCR beta V segments appeared in productive rearrangements about 87% or about 30% of the time, broadly matching IMGT annotations. Presence/absence analyses assumed roughly uniform sequencing depth across donors, an assumption that may not hold. CMV serostatus was the only immune exposure information available for the cohort. Linkage disequilibrium might explain the correlated functional status among segregating V segments, but an unknown experimental factor could not be excluded. According to a later analysis, TCR association rates differed among HLA loci, with DRB1 alleles showing the most associated TCRs and HLA-C alleles showing the fewest. In a later analysis, 16,951 TCR beta sequences were associated with specific HLA alleles at a false discovery rate of 0.05. Most TCR sequences were observed very rarely across donors, whereas some public TCRs were present in many individuals. A further reported finding was that TCR beta sequences accurately predicted the HLA-A and HLA-B alleles for most subjects in the first cohort. Some IMGT-functional V segments, including TRBV6-2 and TRBV6-3, could not be distinguished by the 87-base-pair reads and were therefore excluded. In a later genetic analysis, fewer N-insertions in productive TCRs were reported among donors in an Asian-associated ancestry cluster than the 666-donor mean. In a later analysis, HLA-associated TCR beta chains were found to be more clonally expanded and to have lower generation probabilities than equally common non-associated chains. V-gene and J-gene trimming of TCR beta chains was associated with a missense DCLRE1C variant in a later genetic analysis, and the association was replicated in an independent cohort. HLA typing was unavailable for some donors at each locus, so association tests used only the typed subset. According to a later analysis, most CMV-associated TCR beta chains appeared to be HLA-restricted, and the HLA associations seemed to be driven largely by CMV exposure. The classifier was reported to diagnose cytomegalovirus status with high specificity and sensitivity in both the original and validation cohorts. When HLA alleles, especially DR and DQ, strongly co-occurred, TCR associations were difficult to assign to individual alleles. Because counts were too low, about 17 rarely observed V segments, including chromosome 9 orphons, were excluded from the earlier analysis of 587 of the donors. In vitro tests confirmed that three of the cytomegalovirus-associated TCR beta chains recognize cytomegalovirus antigens. In a later analysis, several top co-occurrence clusters were reported to appear linked to parvovirus B19, influenza, CMV and Epstein-Barr virus. A total of 150 to 200 TCR beta chains were listed by the study as associated with cytomegalovirus. The sequencing pipeline was judged likely to have produced a cluster of highly shared sequence variants as a technical artifact. In this cohort, only TCR beta chains were sequenced, and detectable features were limited by the absence of alpha or paired-chain data. The authors suggested that the approach could potentially be generalized to other disease states and immunological phenotypes.

The method was the immunoSEQ multiplex PCR assay. For the multiplex PCR, a mixture combining 60 forward primers for TCR Vbeta segments and 13 reverse primers for TCR Jbeta segments was used. A multiplex PCR assay on genomic DNA amplified the CDR3 region of rearranged TCR beta genes. The amplified TCR beta libraries were sequenced on the Illumina HiSeq System as 87-base-pair reads. Per the authors' processing: A later analysis counted some 74 million unique TCR beta chains across the 670 or so repertoires, and approximately 11 million of these chains were shared by at least two donors. Raw reads were error-corrected and collapsed into unique sequences with a nearest-neighbor algorithm that merged closely related sequences to remove PCR and sequencing errors. Alignment of CDR3 sequences to IMGT reference sequences was used to assign V, D and J gene segments. Each retained sequence needed at least a six-nucleotide match to both a V gene segment and a J gene segment. A rearrangement was called productive if the CDR3 had no stop codons and remained in frame with V and J, and every other rearrangement was called non-productive. Following IMGT convention, CDR3 was defined as the stretch from the second conserved V-encoded cysteine up to the conserved J-encoded phenylalanine. In an earlier analysis of 550 to 650 of the donors, sequences lacking an unambiguous match to a single V gene segment were excluded. An earlier analysis of just under 600 of the donors called V segments functional above 56.7% productive rearrangements and segregating when the between-donor standard deviation exceeded 5%. A statistical classification framework was built for diagnosing cytomegalovirus status from the catalog of TCR beta chain sequences. A later analysis assigned V and J genes by comparing TCR nucleotide sequences with IMGT/GENE-DB human TR gene sequences. In a later analysis, CDR3 sequences and most-parsimonious VDJ recombination scenarios were assigned using the TCRdist pipeline. In a later analysis, each TCR beta chain was defined by its CDR3 amino acid sequence together with its V-gene family, and reads without a unique V-gene family were excluded. As a way to deal with suspected cross-contamination and a sequencing artifact, a later analysis dropped 450 to 700 nucleotide sequences that were highly shared and had low generation probability. For each public chain, a later analysis derived a clonal expansion index from normalized ranks of inferred template counts within each repertoire. Generation probabilities in a later analysis came from a VDJ recombination model fitted to out-of-frame rearrangements, and those results were checked against IGoR. Hypergeometric tests were used in a later analysis to score TCR-TCR, TCR-HLA and TCR-CMV co-occurrence, with a repertoire-size bias correction applied to the TCR pairs. To estimate false discovery rates, a later analysis permuted the HLA or CMV assignments 20 times. In a later analysis, co-occurring TCRs were grouped with DBSCAN, and TCRdist sequence similarity was added when clustering was performed within HLA-allele-positive subsets. Repertoires with fewer than 30,000 or more than 120,000 public chains were left out of co-occurrence clustering, as were four to six repertoires with anomalous nucleotide sharing. What TCRdb holds here is the immuneACCESS table cut down to in-frame rearrangements. Part of the clones is not present; checked against another copy, under half of the missing clones reflect an unresolved V gene, and the others are unexplained. V and J calls plus clone size are reproduced from that table; the DNA served to infer D and trimming. The sample records fewer than 250,000 clones, approximately 82% of which are singletons. Approximately 0.63% of the sample is held by the ten biggest clonotypes.

In total, about 650 healthy bone marrow donors made up the cohort. At the time of sampling, every cohort member was nominally healthy, though immune exposures that went unrecorded were likely present. The donor was CMV seronegative and belonged to the group of 380 or so seronegative cohort members. A peripheral blood sample was collected from each donor, and TCR beta sequencing was performed on peripheral blood mononuclear cells. The Qiagen DNeasy Blood Extraction Kit was used to extract genomic DNA from the blood cell samples. Concerning this clone itself: The target of this receptor is not known. Base qualities are missing; no much larger clone stands one base away.

The CDR3 measures 16 amino acids from cysteine to phenylalanine. The entry retains the CDR3 DNA only, 48 bases that are in frame from base 1. V ends up 0 bases short and J 5 bases short, with an unmatched junction base count of 7. The CDR1 and CDR2 encoded by the germline V gene are SGDLS and YYNGEE. Material for sequencing was PBMCs. The rearranged chain carries TRBV9 and TRBJ2-3, with 9 bases aligning to TRBD2. This sequence originates from a young man in good health and CMV-seronegative. The CDR3 region reads CASSVGLAGRGDTQYF. The sequenced DNA is TGTGCCAGCAGCGTAGGGCTAGCGGGACGGGGAGATACGCAGTATTTT.